These T cell receptor beta chains were read from a single sample in a study of cytomegalovirus exposure and HLA in healthy donors. Generated by immunoSEQ multiplex PCR, the TCRdb table keeps only in-frame clones and is missing some. Listed are 150,000 to 200,000 clones; 0.7% to 0.8% falls within the top ten. Input material: PBMCs. These receptors were obtained from a boy younger than 18 in good health and CMV-seronegative. Each CDR3 is given with its conserved first and last residue. Fields, in order: V gene, J gene, D gene, CDR3 protein, CDR3 DNA. A D gene is named only where the DNA matches it firmly.

TRBV11-2	TRBJ1-2	.	CASSLDPNRVRSNYGYTF	TGTGCCAGCAGCTTAGATCCGAACAGGGTACGGTCTAACTATGGCTACACCTTC
TRBV7-2	TRBJ2-3	.	CASSPNGKRGTDTQYF	TGTGCCAGCAGCCCAAACGGCAAGCGGGGCACAGATACGCAGTATTTT
TRBV13	TRBJ1-2	TRBD1	CASSTSGTGYPSGYGYTF	TGTGCCAGCAGCACCTCCGGGACAGGGTACCCTTCCGGCTATGGCTACACCTTC
TRBV4-2	TRBJ1-2	.	CASSQGARDTGTGYTF	TGTGCCAGCAGCCAAGGGGCTCGGGACACGGGGACGGGTTACACCTTC
TRBV5-5	TRBJ1-4	.	CASSLVQMNEKLFF	TGTGCCAGCAGCTTGGTTCAGATGAATGAAAAACTGTTTTTT
TRBV18	TRBJ1-4	.	CASSPQGGEKLFF	TGTGCCAGCTCACCGCAGGGAGGTGAAAAACTGTTTTTT
TRBV27	TRBJ1-1	.	CASSQTPGNTEAFF	TGTGCCAGCAGTCAGACCCCAGGGAACACTGAAGCTTTCTTT
TRBV7-3	TRBJ1-1	.	CASSMLGANTEAFF	TGTGCCAGCAGCATGTTAGGGGCGAACACTGAAGCTTTCTTT
TRBV7-8	TRBJ1-2	TRBD1	CASSLIDRGYGYTF	TGTGCCAGCAGCCTTATAGACAGGGGATATGGCTACACCTTC
TRBV7-8	TRBJ2-7	.	CASIPGPENYEQYF	TGTGCCAGCATCCCCGGTCCGGAGAACTACGAGCAGTACTTC
TRBV29-1	TRBJ1-1	.	CSVERGNTEAFF	TGCAGCGTTGAAAGGGGGAACACTGAAGCTTTCTTT
TRBV4-1	TRBJ1-2	TRBD1	CASSQDPGGFGYTF	TGCGCCAGCAGCCAAGATCCAGGGGGCTTTGGCTACACCTTC
TRBV7-8	TRBJ2-7	.	CASSPPQGRPLYEQYF	TGTGCCAGCAGCCCCCCCCAGGGGCGCCCGTTGTACGAGCAGTACTTC
TRBV4-1	TRBJ1-3	.	CASSHVQANSGNTIYF	TGCGCCAGCAGCCACGTACAGGCAAACTCTGGAAACACCATATATTTT